This is a list of T cell receptor beta chains from one sample in a study of human T cells and chemical hapten exposure. TCRdb reanalysed the RACE reads using MiXCR and keeps one entry per CDR3 protein. Here the sample spans some 38,000 distinct CDR3 sequences, approximately 7.6% being singletons. Sequenced here: whole blood, sampled in connection with sensitization to the hapten diphenylcyclopropenone (DPC). The receptors here all came from a woman aged 45-59 years with alopecia areata. Some clones in this sample may be carry-over from other donors' samples. Each CDR3 is given with its conserved first and last residue. A D gene is named only where the DNA matches it firmly. Only part of the rows carry a size: once, few, many, or a class if the clone is expanded.

many,TRBJ1-1,-,TRBV30,TGTGCCTGGAGTGTACACGGACAGTTTGAGGGTGCTTTCTTT,CAWSVHGQFEGAFF
many,TRBJ2-1,-,TRBV25-1,TGTGCCAGCAGTGAATTAAGCAGTACCTACAATGAGCAGTTCTTC,CASSELSSTYNEQFF
many,TRBJ1-5,-,TRBV28,TGTGCCAGCAACCGAGGGGGGGCGAACAATCAGCCCCAGCATTTT,CASNRGGANNQPQHF
-,TRBJ1-5,-,TRBV7-2,TGTGCCAGCAGCTTAGACTATGGTAATCAGCCCCAGCATTTT,CASSLDYGNQPQHF
many,TRBJ1-1,-,TRBV7-2,TGTGCCAGCAGCTCCCGACAGGCTCTGAACACTGAAGCTTTCTTT,CASSSRQALNTEAFF
many,TRBJ2-5,-,TRBV7-2,TGTGCCAGCAGCCAAAAAGGGCGGGGACAGACAGAGACCCAGTACTTC,CASSQKGRGQTETQYF
many,TRBJ1-1,-,TRBV10-3,TGTGCCATCAGTGAGTCGAGGACCTCTCGGCGGCCTGAAGCTTTCTTT,CAISESRTSRRPEAFF
few,TRBJ1-2,-,TRBV4-1,TGCGCCAGCAGCCAAGATGGGGGGGATGTTGGGTATGGCTACACCTTC,CASSQDGGDVGYGYTF
many,TRBJ1-3,-,TRBV29-1,TGCAGCGTTGAAATAGGGGGAGTCCACTTCTCTGGAAACACCATATATTTT,CSVEIGGVHFSGNTIYF
-,TRBJ2-3,TRBD2,TRBV12-3/TRBV12-4,TGTGCCAGCAGCCGCGGGACTAGCGCTGGGGATACGCAGTATTTT,CASSRGTSAGDTQYF
many,TRBJ1-3,-,TRBV11-3,TGTGCCAGCAGCTTATCGGCTTACGACTCTGGAAACACCATATATTTT,CASSLSAYDSGNTIYF
many,TRBJ2-7,-,TRBV6-5,TGTGCCAGCAGTTACTCGGGTATTTATTCCTACGAGCAGTACTTC,CASSYSGIYSYEQYF
many,TRBJ2-3,-,TRBV29-1,TGCAGCGTTGTTCATGGGGGCACAGATACGCAGTATTTT,CSVVHGGTDTQYF
many,TRBJ2-1,TRBD2,TRBV28,TGTGCCAGCAGTTTTCGCGGTAGGCTAGCGGGAGGCTCCTACAATGAGCAGTTCTTC,CASSFRGRLAGGSYNEQFF
-,TRBJ1-1,-,TRBV20-1,TGCAGTGCTAGACAGATGAACACTGAAGCTTTCTTT,CSARQMNTEAFF
many,TRBJ2-2,-,TRBV12-3/TRBV12-4,TGTGCCAGCCAAACTAGTTTCACCGGGGAGCTGTTTTTT,CASQTSFTGELFF
many,TRBJ2-1,TRBD2,TRBV4-1,TGCGCCAGCAGCCCCCGAGGGACTAGCGGGAGGCATACCTACAATGAGCAGTTCTTC,CASSPRGTSGRHTYNEQFF
-,TRBJ2-3,TRBD2,TRBV3-1,TGTGCCAGCAGCCGATTCTCCGGGACTAGCGGAACTAGCACAGATACGCAGTATTTT,CASSRFSGTSGTSTDTQYF
many,TRBJ2-5,-,TRBV29-1,TGCAGCGTTGAAGATCGAGAGACCCAGTACTTC,CSVEDRETQYF
-,TRBJ2-6,-,TRBV12-3/TRBV12-4,TGTGCCAGCAGTTTGGGGGTTGGGGCCAACGTCCTGACTTTC,CASSLGVGANVLTF
-,TRBJ2-7,TRBD2,TRBV7-3,TGTGCCAGCAGCTTAAGCGGGAGGGCCATAAACGAGCAGTACTTC,CASSLSGRAINEQYF
-,TRBJ2-3,TRBD2,TRBV7-9,TGTGCCAGCAGCTTGGGGTTGCCGGGAGGGCCACGATTATCCTTCACAGATACGCAGTATTTT,CASSLGLPGGPRLSFTDTQYF
many,TRBJ2-7,-,TRBV7-6,TGTGCCAGCAGCCGAGAAGCCGGGACACCAGTAGCGGCTAGCTCCTACGAGCAGTACTTC,CASSREAGTPVAASSYEQYF
-,TRBJ2-7,TRBD1,TRBV4-1,TGCGCCAGCAGCCAAGCCTATCCGGGACAGCTCTACGAGCAGTACTTC,CASSQAYPGQLYEQYF
-,TRBJ2-7,-,TRBV7-2,TGTGCCAGCAGCTTGGTCCCCTACGAGCAGTACTTC,CASSLVPYEQYF
many,TRBJ2-5,-,TRBV5-4,TGTGCCAGCAGCGTGTGGGCAGGGAAAGAGACCCAGTACTTC,CASSVWAGKETQYF
-,TRBJ1-1,-,TRBV29-1,TGCAGCCCCCGGAGGGAGGGAACCACTGAAGCTTTCTTT,CSPRREGTTEAFF
many,TRBJ1-1,-,TRBV29-1,TGCAGCGTTGTTCGATACAGGGACACTGAAGCTTTCTTT,CSVVRYRDTEAFF
many,TRBJ1-1,TRBD1,TRBV27,TGTGCCACCACGGACAGGCTGAACACTGAAGCTTTCTTT,CATTDRLNTEAFF
-,TRBJ1-2,-,TRBV9,TGTGCCAGCAGTAACGGGACGCCCTATGGCTACACCTTC,CASSNGTPYGYTF
-,TRBJ2-7,-,TRBV28,TGTGCCAGCAAGGCTCCCCCTCCCTCCTACGAGCAGTACTTC,CASKAPPPSYEQYF
many,TRBJ2-1,TRBD2,TRBV24-1,TGTGCCACCAGTGACCTTCTAGCGGACGGTTACAATGAGCAGTTCTTC,CATSDLLADGYNEQFF
few,TRBJ2-7,TRBD2,TRBV27,TGTGCCAGCAGTTTTGCCAGCGGGAAAGGGCAGTACTTC,CASSFASGKGQYF
few,TRBJ1-1,-,TRBV12-3/TRBV12-4,TGTGCCAGCAGTTTCCCAACCCTGAACACTGAAGCTTTCTTT,CASSFPTLNTEAFF
many,TRBJ1-5,TRBD1,TRBV6-6,TGTGCCAGCAACGGGGACAGGGTGGATCAGCCCCAGCATTTT,CASNGDRVDQPQHF
-,TRBJ1-5,-,TRBV12-3/TRBV12-4,TGTGCCAGCAGTTTCAGCGGACAGCCCCAGCATTTT,CASSFSGQPQHF
many,TRBJ2-7,-,TRBV18,TGTGCCAGCTCACCGGGCCAATACGTCGAGCAGTACTTC,CASSPGQYVEQYF
many,TRBJ2-3,-,TRBV7-6,TGTGCCAGCAGCTTAGCGTTGGCAGGGACCACAGATACGCAGTATTTT,CASSLALAGTTDTQYF
many,TRBJ2-1,-,TRBV5-1,TGCGCCAGCAGCTCACAGGGTGAGTCGTACAATGAGCAGTTCTTC,CASSSQGESYNEQFF
-,TRBJ2-5,TRBD2,TRBV29-1,TGCAGCGTTGCTAGCGGGAGGAGGGAAGAGACCCAGTACTTC,CSVASGRREETQYF
many,TRBJ1-2,TRBD1,TRBV12-3/TRBV12-4,TGTGCCAGCAGTTTGGCCCAAGGGCAGGGGGCATGGTATGGCTACACCTTC,CASSLAQGQGAWYGYTF
few,TRBJ1-4,-,TRBV5-1,TGCGCCAGCAGCTCCTCAACTAATGAAAAACTGTTTTTT,CASSSSTNEKLFF
-,TRBJ2-7,-,TRBV12-3/TRBV12-4,TGTGCCAGCAGTTCCGGGGGTCCCTACGAGCAGTACTTC,CASSSGGPYEQYF